These T cell receptor beta chains were read from a single sample in a study of T cell responses to AZD1222 COVID-19 vaccine. TCRdb's copy holds only in-frame clones and misses some; the assay was immunoSEQ multiplex PCR. This table has around 97,000 clones, about nine tenths appearing once. The sequenced sample was peripheral blood, obtained on day 0 of AZD1222 vaccination. The receptors originated from an adult in good health. Each CDR3 is given with its conserved first and last residue. A D gene is named only where the DNA matches it firmly. Clone size is not always given. Where it is, it says once, few, many or a class for expanded clones.

j_call: TRBJ2-7
clone_size: NA
d_call: NA
v_call: TRBV30
cdr3_nt: TGTGCCTGGACCACGGGGAGCTCCTACGAGCAGTACTTC
cdr3_aa: CAWTTGSSYEQYF

j_call: TRBJ1-2
clone_size: NA
d_call: TRBD1
v_call: TRBV4-3
cdr3_nt: TGCGCCAGCAGCCACGGGACAGGGGGGTTTTATGGCTACACCTTC
cdr3_aa: CASSHGTGGFYGYTF

j_call: TRBJ2-1
clone_size: NA
d_call: NA
v_call: TRBV7-9
cdr3_nt: TGTGCCAGCAGCTCCATTTCGGGGTATTACAATGAGCAGTTCTTC
cdr3_aa: CASSSISGYYNEQFF

j_call: TRBJ2-7
clone_size: NA
d_call: TRBD1
v_call: TRBV5-6
cdr3_nt: TGTGCCAGCAGCTTGGCCGGGACAGCCTACGAGCAGTACTTC
cdr3_aa: CASSLAGTAYEQYF

j_call: TRBJ1-2
clone_size: NA
d_call: TRBD1
v_call: TRBV29-1
cdr3_nt: TGCAGCGTCCAGGGGGCTGGGGACCTTAACTATGGCTACACCTTC
cdr3_aa: CSVQGAGDLNYGYTF

j_call: TRBJ1-5
clone_size: NA
d_call: NA
v_call: TRBV4-1
cdr3_nt: TGCGCCAGCAGCCAGGCATGGACAGCTAATCAGCCCCAGCATTTT
cdr3_aa: CASSQAWTANQPQHF

j_call: TRBJ1-2
clone_size: NA
d_call: NA
v_call: TRBV4-1
cdr3_nt: TGCGCCAGCAGCCAAGAAGTTGGGTGGTACCTTCATGGCTACACCTTC
cdr3_aa: CASSQEVGWYLHGYTF

j_call: TRBJ2-1
clone_size: NA
d_call: NA
v_call: TRBV12-5
cdr3_nt: TGTGCTAGTGGTTTGGTAATGGGCAGGGCCTTTCCCCATGAGCAGTTCTTC
cdr3_aa: CASGLVMGRAFPHEQFF

j_call: TRBJ1-2
clone_size: once
d_call: NA
v_call: TRBV28
cdr3_nt: TGTGCCACCAGAGTTAACTATGGCTACACCTTC
cdr3_aa: CATRVNYGYTF

j_call: TRBJ1-2
clone_size: NA
d_call: NA
v_call: TRBV28
cdr3_nt: TGTGCCAGCAGTTTAGGCCCCCTCTATGGCTACACCTTC
cdr3_aa: CASSLGPLYGYTF

j_call: TRBJ2-2
clone_size: NA
d_call: NA
v_call: TRBV7-9
cdr3_nt: TGTGCCAGCACCCGCAAGACGGGGCCGAACACCGGGGAGCTGTTTTTT
cdr3_aa: CASTRKTGPNTGELFF

j_call: TRBJ1-2
clone_size: NA
d_call: NA
v_call: TRBV5-4
cdr3_nt: TGTGCCAGCAGGGCCGAGGGCTCCTACACCTTC
cdr3_aa: CASRAEGSYTF

j_call: TRBJ1-2
clone_size: once
d_call: TRBD1
v_call: TRBV27
cdr3_nt: TGTGCCAGCAGTCCTTACAGGGGACCCTCGATCGACTACACCTTC
cdr3_aa: CASSPYRGPSIDYTF

j_call: TRBJ2-5
clone_size: NA
d_call: NA
v_call: TRBV6-5
cdr3_nt: TGTGCCAGCGCGAGGGCCGGTGGGGAGACCCAGTACTTC
cdr3_aa: CASARAGGETQYF

j_call: TRBJ2-4
clone_size: once
d_call: NA
v_call: TRBV5-1
cdr3_nt: TGCGCCAGCAGCCCCAGGGAAGACAAAAACATTCAGTACTTC
cdr3_aa: CASSPREDKNIQYF

j_call: TRBJ1-2
clone_size: NA
d_call: NA
v_call: TRBV19
cdr3_nt: TGTGCCAGTAGTATTGACGGACCTAACTATGGCTACACCTTC
cdr3_aa: CASSIDGPNYGYTF

j_call: TRBJ2-2
clone_size: NA
d_call: NA
v_call: TRBV14
cdr3_nt: TGTGCCAGCATGAGAGGGGAATTCGGGGAGCTGTTTTTT
cdr3_aa: CASMRGEFGELFF

j_call: TRBJ2-7
clone_size: few
d_call: NA
v_call: TRBV3-1/TRBV3-2
cdr3_nt: TGTGCCAGCAGCCAAGGGAAAGGGGACCGCTACCACTACGAGCAGTACTTC
cdr3_aa: CASSQGKGDRYHYEQYF

j_call: TRBJ1-1
clone_size: NA
d_call: TRBD1
v_call: TRBV7-2
cdr3_nt: TGTGCCAGCAGCTCTGCCCGACAGGGGCGCACTGAAGCTTTCTTT
cdr3_aa: CASSSARQGRTEAFF

j_call: TRBJ2-7
clone_size: NA
d_call: NA
v_call: TRBV11-2
cdr3_nt: TGTGCCAGCGGGGAAACCTACGAGCAGTACTTC
cdr3_aa: CASGETYEQYF

j_call: TRBJ1-2
clone_size: NA
d_call: NA
v_call: TRBV14
cdr3_nt: TGTGCCAGCAGCCACAACAGGGCCATGGACTATGGCTACACCTTC
cdr3_aa: CASSHNRAMDYGYTF

j_call: TRBJ2-6
clone_size: NA
d_call: NA
v_call: TRBV5-1
cdr3_nt: TGCGCCAGCAGCTTCAGGAACTCTGGGGCCAACGTCCTGACTTTC
cdr3_aa: CASSFRNSGANVLTF

j_call: TRBJ1-6
clone_size: NA
d_call: NA
v_call: TRBV5-1
cdr3_nt: TGCGCCAGCAGCCAAATCGGGGGGCCAAGTTCCCCCCTCCACTTT
cdr3_aa: CASSQIGGPSSPLHF

j_call: TRBJ2-1
clone_size: NA
d_call: NA
v_call: TRBV4-3
cdr3_nt: TGCGCCAGCAGCTTCAATCCCAGCTCCTACAATGAGCAGTTCTTC
cdr3_aa: CASSFNPSSYNEQFF

j_call: TRBJ1-2
clone_size: few
d_call: TRBD1
v_call: TRBV3-1/TRBV3-2
cdr3_nt: TGTGCCAGCAGCCCCCAGACAGGGAGCGCCTCGGGGGGCTACACCTTC
cdr3_aa: CASSPQTGSASGGYTF

j_call: TRBJ2-6
clone_size: NA
d_call: NA
v_call: TRBV27
cdr3_nt: TGTGCCAGCAGTTCCGGGGCCAACGTCCTGACTTTC
cdr3_aa: CASSSGANVLTF

j_call: TRBJ2-1
clone_size: NA
d_call: TRBD2
v_call: TRBV7-8
cdr3_nt: TGTGCCAGCAGCCCTCCAGGCGGGACTAGCGTCAATGAGCAGTTCTTC
cdr3_aa: CASSPPGGTSVNEQFF

j_call: TRBJ1-3
clone_size: NA
d_call: NA
v_call: TRBV5-1
cdr3_nt: TGCGCCAGCAGCTTGGTGGGAAGGCCCAGCTCCGTCTCTGGAAACACCATATATTTT
cdr3_aa: CASSLVGRPSSVSGNTIYF

j_call: TRBJ1-2
clone_size: NA
d_call: NA
v_call: TRBV18
cdr3_nt: TGTGCCAGCTCACCGACAGAAGAATATGGCTACACCTTC
cdr3_aa: CASSPTEEYGYTF

j_call: TRBJ2-5
clone_size: NA
d_call: NA
v_call: TRBV9
cdr3_nt: TGTGCCAGCAGCGTAGAAGGGCGGAAACAAGAGACCCAGTACTTC
cdr3_aa: CASSVEGRKQETQYF

j_call: TRBJ1-2
clone_size: NA
d_call: NA
v_call: TRBV18
cdr3_nt: TGTGCCAGCTCACCTGGCCCGACAGCGGGGAACACCTTC
cdr3_aa: CASSPGPTAGNTF

j_call: TRBJ2-3
clone_size: NA
d_call: NA
v_call: TRBV5-4
cdr3_nt: TGTGCCAGCAGTGCCTGGGACAATTTGGATACGCAGTATTTT
cdr3_aa: CASSAWDNLDTQYF

j_call: TRBJ2-5
clone_size: NA
d_call: NA
v_call: TRBV4-1
cdr3_nt: TGCGCCAGCAGCGCGAGGGGTAGGTCCCGACAAGAGACCCAGTACTTC
cdr3_aa: CASSARGRSRQETQYF

j_call: TRBJ1-6
clone_size: NA
d_call: TRBD1
v_call: TRBV2
cdr3_nt: TGTGCCAGCAGTAGGACAGGGGCCAGGTCACCCCTCCACTTT
cdr3_aa: CASSRTGARSPLHF

j_call: TRBJ2-3
clone_size: NA
d_call: NA
v_call: TRBV3-1/TRBV3-2
cdr3_nt: TGTGCCAGCAGGCCCGGACGCCCGGGGGCAGATACGCAGTATTTT
cdr3_aa: CASRPGRPGADTQYF

j_call: TRBJ1-1
clone_size: NA
d_call: TRBD1
v_call: TRBV9
cdr3_nt: TGTGCCAGCAGCGTAGGGCAGGGGGGTAACACTGAAGCTTTCTTT
cdr3_aa: CASSVGQGGNTEAFF

j_call: TRBJ1-1
clone_size: few
d_call: TRBD1
v_call: TRBV11-2
cdr3_nt: TGTGCCAGCAGCTTAAGGGACAGGGTGTATGGGAACACTGAAGCTTTCTTT
cdr3_aa: CASSLRDRVYGNTEAFF

j_call: TRBJ2-1
clone_size: NA
d_call: NA
v_call: TRBV7-2
cdr3_nt: TGTGCCAGCAGCTCCATGAGCGGAATCCTATACAATGAGCAGTTCTTC
cdr3_aa: CASSSMSGILYNEQFF

j_call: TRBJ1-2
clone_size: NA
d_call: NA
v_call: TRBV19
cdr3_nt: TGTGCCAGTAGTATGAGTAGTCCCGGCTATGGCTACACCTTC
cdr3_aa: CASSMSSPGYGYTF

j_call: TRBJ1-2
clone_size: NA
d_call: NA
v_call: TRBV19
cdr3_nt: TGTGCCAGTAGTACAGGCGTTGGCTACACCTTC
cdr3_aa: CASSTGVGYTF

j_call: TRBJ2-2
clone_size: NA
d_call: NA
v_call: TRBV12-3/TRBV12-4
cdr3_nt: TGTGCCAGCAGTTTCCCCGGGGAGCTGTTTTTT
cdr3_aa: CASSFPGELFF

j_call: TRBJ2-6
clone_size: NA
d_call: NA
v_call: TRBV5-8
cdr3_nt: TGTGCCAGCAGCCAGGGACTCATCCCCCGTGGGGCCAACGTCCTGACTTTC
cdr3_aa: CASSQGLIPRGANVLTF

j_call: TRBJ2-3
clone_size: NA
d_call: NA
v_call: TRBV5-4
cdr3_nt: TGTGCCAGCAGCTTGGGAGGGGGGGTTAGCGCAGATACGCAGTATTTT
cdr3_aa: CASSLGGGVSADTQYF

j_call: TRBJ1-1
clone_size: NA
d_call: NA
v_call: TRBV9
cdr3_nt: TGTGCCAGCAGCGTGGACCGCGGGGACACTGGAGCTTTCTTT
cdr3_aa: CASSVDRGDTGAFF

j_call: TRBJ2-3
clone_size: NA
d_call: NA
v_call: TRBV19
cdr3_nt: TGTGCCAGTGGGCTCGGGGCAGATACGCAGTATTTT
cdr3_aa: CASGLGADTQYF

j_call: TRBJ2-3
clone_size: once
d_call: NA
v_call: TRBV12-3/TRBV12-4
cdr3_nt: TGTGCCAGCAGTTTAGGGTTAGTAGGGGCGCAGTATTTT
cdr3_aa: CASSLGLVGAQYF

j_call: TRBJ2-1
clone_size: NA
d_call: TRBD2
v_call: TRBV4-1
cdr3_nt: TGCGCCAGCAGCCCCCTCTCCTTGGGGCGGGGGTCAAGCTCCTACAATGAGCAGTTCTTC
cdr3_aa: CASSPLSLGRGSSSYNEQFF

j_call: TRBJ1-1
clone_size: once
d_call: NA
v_call: TRBV9
cdr3_nt: TGTGCCAGCAGCGGGTTCGGGAACGGACCATATGAAGCTTTCTTT
cdr3_aa: CASSGFGNGPYEAFF

j_call: TRBJ1-2
clone_size: NA
d_call: NA
v_call: TRBV7-9
cdr3_nt: TGTGCCAGCAGCTCCATTGGGGAACGGGGCTACACCTTC
cdr3_aa: CASSSIGERGYTF

j_call: TRBJ1-1
clone_size: NA
d_call: NA
v_call: TRBV19
cdr3_nt: TGTGCCAGTAGTTTGGGACCTACTAACACTGAAGCTTTCTTT
cdr3_aa: CASSLGPTNTEAFF

j_call: TRBJ1-2
clone_size: NA
d_call: NA
v_call: TRBV10-3
cdr3_nt: TGTGCCATCAGTGATAGAGAACCGAGGTATGGCTACACCTTC
cdr3_aa: CAISDREPRYGYTF

j_call: TRBJ1-5
clone_size: NA
d_call: NA
v_call: TRBV18
cdr3_nt: TGTGCCAGCTCTCCCGGGACTATTCAGCCCCAGCATTTT
cdr3_aa: CASSPGTIQPQHF

j_call: TRBJ2-7
clone_size: NA
d_call: NA
v_call: TRBV5-1
cdr3_nt: TGCGCCAGCAGCTTTGCAACTAGACGTCAGGCCTACGAGCAGTACTTC
cdr3_aa: CASSFATRRQAYEQYF